This entry features one T cell receptor beta chain sequence. Its antigen is not known. Because the CDR3's place on the DNA is in doubt, the DNA is left out and the CDR3 is given as listed by TCRdb. The data were obtained in a study of T cell responses to AZD1222 COVID-19 vaccine. Notes on the study in general: Only after the peak T cell response were repertoires sampled. Donors were largely white British and mainly female; clonal diversity was possibly underestimated. An increase in Spike-specific TCR breadth and depth was observed after two AZD1222 doses. At baseline, just a handful of AZD1222 recipients tested seropositive.

Germline V gene sequence: CDR1 MNHEY, CDR2 SVGAGI. The CDR3 sequence runs 14 residues, both termini included. Some clones are missing from TCRdb's copy, which holds only in-frame ones; the method was immunoSEQ multiplex PCR. This table has approximately 150,000 clones, 94% appearing once. The rearrangement links TRBV6-5 to TRBJ1-1; TRBD1 reflects the table's D call only, with no check against the DNA. This specimen was peripheral blood, taken 28 days after the second AZD1222 dose. This sequence originates from an adult who received the AZD1222 COVID-19 vaccine. CDR3 protein: CASSTSTGGTEAFF.